One sample yielded the 2 T cell receptor beta chains listed below, sequenced in a study of blood T cell repertoires in COVID-19. The repertoire was sequenced with immunoSEQ multiplex PCR; TCRdb's copy has only in-frame clones and lacks some. This sample has over 80,000 clones, with less than 85% found just once. Sequenced sample: peripheral blood. These receptor sequences come from a woman in her 70s with acute or convalescent COVID-19.

The genes are TRBV10-1 and TRBJ1-5; D is perhaps TRBD1 (5 bases). Germline V gives CDR1 WNHNN, CDR2 SYGVQD (reference sequence). The V end lost 3 bases, the J end lost 6 bases, and 21 bases lay between the germline ends. The length of the CDR3 is 17 residues. The DNA of the CDR3 is TGCGCCAGCAGTGAACTAATCGAAAAGGGGATTTGTCAGCCCCAGCATTTT. Translating it yields CASSELIEKGICQPQHF.

The chain has TRBV9 and TRBJ2-7; 10 bases map to TRBD2. CDR1 is SGDLS, CDR2 YYNGEE, per germline. Trimming took 3 bases from V and 2 from J; bases not matched to a gene: 2. The CDR3 has 14 residues. The CDR3 DNA reads TGTGCCAGCAGCGCCGGGACTAGCGCCTACGAGCAGTACTTC. This translates into CASSAGTSAYEQYF.